A single sample gave rise to the 13 T cell receptor beta chains below, sequenced in a study of OX40 agonist ivuxolimab in advanced cancers. Produced via immunoSEQ multiplex PCR; TCRdb's table is partial and in-frame only. The sample lists 37,000 or so clones, roughly 84% occurring once. The sequenced sample was CD4+ or CD8+ T cells sorted from blood, obtained in a trial of the OX40 agonist ivuxolimab. Every receptor here comes from an adult with an advanced solid tumor such as melanoma, head and neck, liver or kidney cancer.

This chain uses TRBV4-1 with TRBJ2-7, with no clear D. The germline gives CDR1 MGHRA, CDR2 YSYEKL. The CDR3 contains 13 residues. The V gene lost 6 bases and the J gene lost 3 bases, with 12 bases spanning the gap. As DNA, the CDR3 is TGCGCCAGCAGTCGGAACACGGACTACGAGCAGTACTTC. This translates into CASSRNTDYEQYF.

The chain joins TRBV6-5 to TRBJ1-2; D is undetermined. The ends were cut back, 6 bases at V and 7 bases at J, with 12 bases in the middle. The CDR3 is made up of 12 amino acids. Germline V gives CDR1 MNHEY, CDR2 SVGAGI. CDR3 sequence reads: CASSNPGAGYTF. CDR3 nucleotide sequence: TGTGCCAGCAGCAACCCGGGAGCTGGCTACACCTTC.

The V and J genes are TRBV29-1 and TRBJ1-2; 7 bases line up with TRBD1. V was clipped by 6 bases and J by 0 bases; unmatched bases: 10. This CDR3 is 15 amino acids long. In germline, CDR1 is SQVTM, CDR2 ANQGSEA. CDR3: CSVSGTANPNYGYTF. DNA for the CDR3: TGCAGCGTCTCCGGGACAGCTAATCCTAACTATGGCTACACCTTC.

The rearrangement joins TRBV7-9 to TRBJ2-2; 10 nucleotides match TRBD1. The CDR3 spans 18 residues. Trimming took 5 bases from V and 0 from J; bases not matched to a gene: 9. Germline lookup yields CDR1 SEHNR and CDR2 FQNEAQ (reference sequence). The CDR3 loop reads CASSPRDRGPTNTGELFF. The DNA of the CDR3 is TGTGCCAGCAGCCCCCGGGACAGGGGTCCCACGAACACCGGGGAGCTGTTTTTT. The full variable domain, in which reference TRBV7-9 and TRBJ2-2 provide the parts outside the CDR3, is DTGVSQNPRHKITKRGQNVTFRCDPISEHNRLYWYRQTLGQGPEFLTYFQNEAQLEKSRLLSDRFSAERPKGSFSTLEIQRTEQGDSAMYLCASSPRDRGPTNTGELFFGEGSRLTVL.

The chain combines TRBV13 with TRBJ2-3, with 7 bases lining up with TRBD2. The CDR3 runs to 13 residues. The V segment lost 5 bases and the J segment 11 bases; nucleotides outside the gene matches: 10. Germline loops: CDR1 PRHDT, CDR2 FYEKMQ (reference sequence). The CDR3: CASSEWTGRGQYF. The CDR3 nucleotides are TGTGCCAGCAGCGAATGGACGGGGAGGGGGCAGTATTTT.

The chain carries TRBV7-9 and TRBJ2-7, with D possibly being TRBD2 (5 bases). The length of the CDR3 is 10 residues. Germline CDR1 is SEHNR and CDR2 is FQNEAQ (reference sequence). V was trimmed by 5 bases and J by 7 bases, leaving 6 bases between them. The CDR3 region has the DNA TGTGCCAGCAGCCCGGGGGAGCAGTACTTC. It encodes CASSPGEQYF. Combining the CDR3 with reference TRBV7-9 and TRBJ2-7 gives the whole variable domain DTGVSQNPRHKITKRGQNVTFRCDPISEHNRLYWYRQTLGQGPEFLTYFQNEAQLEKSRLLSDRFSAERPKGSFSTLEIQRTEQGDSAMYLCASSPGEQYFGPGTRLTVT.

The rearrangement uses TRBV2 and TRBJ2-1; D remains unclear. The CDR3 has 13 residues. Germline CDR1 and CDR2: SNHLY and FYNNEI. The V end lost 8 bases, the J end lost 8 bases, and 16 bases lay between the germline ends. The CDR3 reads CASGLAFKDEQFF. The CDR3 bases are TGTGCCAGCGGTCTGGCGTTTAAAGATGAGCAGTTCTTC.

The rearrangement joins TRBV13 to TRBJ2-1; D is possibly TRBD2 (5 bases). Germline loops: CDR1 PRHDT, CDR2 FYEKMQ (reference sequence). CDR3 size: 15 residues. V was clipped by 0 bases and J by 5 bases, with 11 bases between them. The CDR3 nucleotides are TGTGCCAGCAGCTTAGGAGACAAGGAGGACAATGAGCAGTTCTTC. This gives the protein CASSLGDKEDNEQFF.

V and J are TRBV7-9 and TRBJ1-5; no clear D gene. Trimming removed 1 base at V and 1 base at J, with 17 bases between. Per the germline V gene, CDR1 is SEHNR and CDR2 is FQNEAQ (reference sequence). The CDR3 spans 18 residues. In DNA form, the CDR3 reads TGTGCCAGCAGCTTAGAAGGAGGACGGATCGGGAGCAATCAGCCCCAGCATTTT. Translating gives CASSLEGGRIGSNQPQHF. Full variable domain (remainder filled in from reference TRBV7-9 and TRBJ1-5): DTGVSQNPRHKITKRGQNVTFRCDPISEHNRLYWYRQTLGQGPEFLTYFQNEAQLEKSRLLSDRFSAERPKGSFSTLEIQRTEQGDSAMYLCASSLEGGRIGSNQPQHFGDGTRLSIL.

This clone has just one count. The rearrangement links TRBV18 to TRBJ2-5; 7 bases fit TRBD1. Trimming cost V 8 bases and J 2 bases; bases outside gene matches: 14. In germline, CDR1 is KGHSH, CDR2 LQKENI. The CDR3 loop spans 16 amino acids. CDR3 coding DNA: TGTGCCAGCCGATCGAACAGACAGGGAGCTCAAGAGACCCAGTACTTC. This gives the protein CASRSNRQGAQETQYF.

J is TRBJ2-1 and V is TRBV19, with 10 bases lining up with TRBD2. In germline, CDR1 is LNHDA, CDR2 SQIVND (reference sequence). The CDR3 contains 13 residues. Trimming took 6 bases from V and 13 from J; bases not matched to a gene: 9. The CDR3: CASSLTSGAGQFF. The CDR3 nucleotides are TGTGCCAGTAGCCTAACTAGCGGGGCCGGACAGTTCTTC.

This chain links TRBV30 with TRBJ1-5; no clear D gene. Germline CDR1 GTSNPN, CDR2 SVGIG (reference sequence). This CDR3 has 12 amino acids. V was trimmed by 1 base and J by 3 bases, leaving 4 bases between them. Written as DNA, the CDR3 is TGTGCCTGGAGTGGGTCCAATCAGCCCCAGCATTTT. Protein product: CAWSGSNQPQHF.

V is TRBV6-1 and J is TRBJ1-1, with D hard to call. Between the trimmed V and J ends, which lost 6 bases and 4 bases, there was a span of 9 bases. This CDR3 spans 12 amino acids. The germline V gene encodes CDR1 MNHNS and CDR2 SASEGT. The CDR3 spells CASRLGSTEAFF. The CDR3 nucleotides are TGTGCCAGCAGACTGGGGAGCACTGAAGCTTTCTTT.